The clone carrying this TCR beta chain was detected a few times. No antigen is known for it. J was trimmed by 10 bases and V by 1 base; bases with no gene match: 7. This CDR3 is 16 amino acids long. Germline V gene lookup returns CDR1 MGHRA and CDR2 YSYEKL. This entry comes from a study of shared clonotypes between healthy human individuals. Broader study findings: Generation probabilities were higher for clonotypes shared across all four sorted-subset donors than for unshared ones. Researchers sampled only blood; tissue repertoires likely differ.

Profiled with immunoSEQ multiplex PCR; TCRdb holds only in-frame clones, not every one. The sample yields about 2 million clones, 95% seen once. V usage is TRBV4-1 and J usage is TRBJ1-6, with 10 nucleotides matching TRBD1. The sequenced sample consisted of naive CD4+ T cells sorted from blood. Described subset: CD45RA+ positively selected. This TCR was recovered from a man aged 18 to 29 in good health. The CDR3 nucleotides read TGCGCCAGCAGCCAAGGCAAGGGGACAGGGGTCTCACCCCTCCACTTT. This translates into CASSQGKGTGVSPLHF.